This TCR beta chain was documented in a study of cytomegalovirus exposure and HLA in healthy donors (TCRdb year 2017). For context, the study as a whole: According to an earlier analysis of 587 of the donors, about 190 million T cells yielded 90 million to 130 million unique TCR beta sequences and 276 Gb of sequence data. Around 320 gigabases of sequencing data and approximately 84 million unique TCR sequences were included in an early release covering 550 to 800 HLA-typed donors. The study aimed to test whether cataloging public T cell receptors could reveal signatures of past pathogen exposure. Donor age, sex, ethnicity and CMV serostatus were collected together with the repertoire data. Both class I and class II loci were covered by HLA typing, at four-digit resolution. Several DR-DQ haplotypes were handled as single units for association and clustering because linkage in the cohort was strong. In addition to the first cohort of 650 to 750 subjects, a separate validation cohort of 120 different subjects was used. Of the approximately 400 genotyped donors, approximately 80% fell in the genetic ancestry cluster associated with self-reported Caucasian donors. All discovery cohort repertoires had been generated using a single sequencing platform. Genome-wide SNP genotypes for about 60% of the roughly 670 donors were used in a later genetic analysis, which treated that subset as a discovery cohort. The study profiled the T cell repertoires of 500 to 800 subjects by immunosequencing and related them to cytomegalovirus serostatus. On average, around 240,000 unique TCR beta nucleotide sequences were sequenced per donor among fewer than 500 genotyped donors of the cohort, with roughly 19% of those sequences being non-productive. The number of donors typed differed by locus, with roughly 620-630 for A, B, C, DRB1 and DQB1, 522 for DQA1, approximately 580 for DPA1, and roughly 450 for DPB1. In an earlier analysis of 587 of the donors, high-throughput TCR beta sequencing was used to judge whether each TCR beta V gene segment behaved as functional or pseudogenic. To predict cytomegalovirus infection status, the study brought together high-throughput TCR immunosequencing, statistical association of individual TCRs with disease status, and machine learning. A later analysis re-examined previously published TCR beta repertoires from about 700 donors and added high-resolution HLA genotyping to investigate patterns of TCR occurrence. The later analysis used no new phenotypic data to find candidate immune exposures, relying instead on TCR beta sequences and their occurrence across donors. The full study reports these points: Compared with the roughly 700-donor mean, donors in an Asian-associated ancestry cluster had fewer N-insertions in productive TCRs, according to a later genetic analysis. In an earlier analysis of some 500 of the donors, most TCR beta V segments appeared in productive rearrangements about 87% or about 30% of the time, broadly matching IMGT annotations. Only TCR beta chains were sequenced in this cohort, and the absence of alpha or paired-chain data limited detectable features. According to a later analysis, most CMV-associated TCR beta chains appeared to be HLA-restricted, and the HLA associations seemed to be driven largely by CMV exposure. When HLA alleles, especially DR and DQ, strongly co-occurred, attributing TCR associations to individual alleles was difficult. In both the original and validation cohorts, the classifier was reported to diagnose cytomegalovirus status with high specificity and sensitivity. A later analysis found that TCR association rates varied across HLA loci, with DRB1 alleles showing the most associated TCRs and HLA-C alleles the fewest. A further reported finding was that TCR beta sequences accurately predicted the HLA-A and HLA-B alleles for most subjects in the first cohort. The sequencing pipeline was judged likely to have produced a cluster of highly shared sequence variants as a technical artifact. Because counts were too low, 15 to 20 rarely observed V segments, including chromosome 9 orphons, were left out of the earlier analysis of about 620 of the donors. A later analysis associated 15,000 to 20,000 TCR beta sequences with specific HLA alleles at a false discovery rate of 0.05. In a later analysis, HLA-associated TCR beta chains showed more clonal expansion and lower generation probabilities than non-associated chains that were equally common. Several of the top co-occurrence clusters appeared to be linked to parvovirus B19, influenza, CMV and Epstein-Barr virus, according to a later analysis. In vitro tests confirmed that three of the cytomegalovirus-associated TCR beta chains recognize cytomegalovirus antigens. The only immune exposure information available for the cohort was CMV serostatus. A total of around 150 TCR beta chains were listed by the study as associated with cytomegalovirus. Presence/absence analyses assumed roughly uniform sequencing depth across donors, an assumption that may not hold. Correlated functional status among segregating V segments might reflect linkage disequilibrium, but an unknown experimental factor could not be ruled out. The authors suggested that the approach could potentially be generalized to other disease states and immunological phenotypes. An association between a missense DCLRE1C variant and V-gene and J-gene trimming of TCR beta chains was found in a later genetic analysis and replicated in an independent cohort. Most TCR sequences were observed very rarely across donors, whereas some public TCRs were present in many individuals. Because some donors lacked HLA typing at each locus, the association tests relied only on the typed subset. Because the 87-base-pair reads could not distinguish some IMGT-functional V segments, including TRBV6-2 and TRBV6-3, those segments were excluded.

Library preparation employed the immunoSEQ multiplex PCR assay. A mixture of 60 forward primers for TCR Vbeta segments and 13 reverse primers for TCR Jbeta segments was used in the multiplex PCR. The CDR3 region of rearranged TCR beta genes was amplified from genomic DNA by a multiplex PCR assay. The Illumina HiSeq System was used to sequence the amplified TCR beta libraries as 87-base-pair reads. As for the authors' bioinformatics: In a later analysis, tens of millions of unique TCR beta chains were counted across the roughly 610 repertoires, and approximately 9.9 million of these chains were shared by at least two donors. Raw reads were error-corrected and collapsed into unique sequences with a nearest-neighbor algorithm that merged closely related sequences to remove PCR and sequencing errors. To assign V, D and J gene segments, CDR3 sequences were aligned to IMGT reference sequences. For a sequence to be retained, at least a six-nucleotide match to both a V gene segment and a J gene segment was required. A rearrangement counted as productive if the CDR3 had no stop codons and remained in frame with V and J, and every other rearrangement counted as non-productive. Following IMGT convention, CDR3 was defined as the stretch from the second conserved V-encoded cysteine up to the conserved J-encoded phenylalanine. The earlier analysis of about 530 of the donors excluded any sequence lacking an unambiguous match to a single V gene segment. In an earlier analysis of approximately 560 of the donors, a V segment was called functional when productive rearrangements were above 56.7%, and segregating when the standard deviation between donors exceeded 5%. To diagnose cytomegalovirus status from the catalog of TCR beta chain sequences, a statistical classification framework was built. In a later analysis, TCR nucleotide sequences were compared against IMGT/GENE-DB human TR gene sequences so that V and J genes could be assigned. The TCRdist pipeline was used in a later analysis to assign CDR3 sequences and most-parsimonious VDJ recombination scenarios. In a later analysis, each TCR beta chain was defined by its CDR3 amino acid sequence together with its V-gene family, and reads lacking a unique V-gene family were excluded. In a later analysis, around 600 highly shared, low-generation-probability nucleotide sequences were removed to address suspected cross-contamination and a sequencing artifact. For each public chain, a later analysis derived a clonal expansion index from normalized ranks of inferred template counts within each repertoire. In a later analysis, generation probabilities were computed with a VDJ recombination model fitted to out-of-frame rearrangements, and the resulting probabilities were checked against IGoR. A later analysis scored TCR-TCR, TCR-HLA and TCR-CMV co-occurrence with hypergeometric tests, applying a repertoire-size bias correction to TCR pairs. To estimate false discovery rates, a later analysis permuted the HLA or CMV assignments 20 times. In a later analysis, co-occurring TCRs were grouped with DBSCAN, and TCRdist sequence similarity was added when clustering was performed within HLA-allele-positive subsets. Repertoires with fewer than 30,000 or more than 120,000 public chains were left out of co-occurrence clustering, as were five repertoires with anomalous nucleotide sharing. The immuneACCESS repertoire file appears here via TCRdb, limited to in-frame rearrangements. These files lack a portion of the clones; in checked studies, under half of the deficit traces to unresolved V genes, and the cause of the others is not known. V and J calls and clone size are copied from that table; D and trimming were computed from the DNA. For this sample the table gives some 180,000 clones, of which approximately 11% were detected only once. The ten largest make up roughly 7.7% of the sample.

To note about this clone: The specificity of this receptor is unknown. No much larger clone is present one base from it, and per-base qualities are unavailable.

From the cysteine through the phenylalanine, the CDR3 covers 15 amino acids. The kept DNA is CDR3 alone, 45 bases in frame from the first base. The germline V gene supplies CDR1 SGHAT and CDR2 FQNNGV. From V the trimming removes 5 bases and from J it removes 3 bases, while the gene matches leave 8 bases of the junction unaccounted for. The cohort was made up of approximately 670 healthy bone marrow donors. Cohort members were all nominally healthy when sampled, although unrecorded immune exposures were likely present. The donor was CMV seropositive and belonged to the group of 250 to 300 seropositive cohort members. Each donor provided a peripheral blood sample, and peripheral blood mononuclear cells were used for TCR beta sequencing. Genomic DNA extraction from the blood cell samples was performed with the Qiagen DNeasy Blood Extraction Kit.

The receptor chain draws on TRBV11-2 and TRBJ1-2; the central 8 bases match TRBD1. The sequenced material came from PBMCs. The sequence was collected from a man aged 50-60 years in good health and CMV-seropositive. For the CDR3, the sequence is CASSARTGLDYGYTF. The bases are TGTGCCAGCAGCGCTAGGACAGGGCTGGACTATGGCTACACCTTC.